Each of the 18 T cell receptor beta chains below was sequenced from the same sample in a study. TCRdb called the 5' RACE reads again in MiXCR, with one record for every CDR3 protein. The sample holds around 9,700 distinct CDR3 sequences, approximately 50% seen once. Treg sorting used a CD4+CD25+CD127-/low gate. Specimen: Tregs sorted from a lymph node. The receptors here all came from a female donor with breast cancer.

The chain couples TRBV5-1 to TRBJ1-3; D remains unclear. The germline V and J ends were trimmed by 5 bases and 0 bases, with 9 bases remaining between them. Germline CDR1 is SGHRS and CDR2 is YFSETQ. The CDR3 sequence is 14 residues long. The CDR3 sequence is CASRRRTSGNTIYF. Here the CDR3 DNA reads TGCGCCAGCAGACGACGGACCTCTGGAAACACCATATATTTT.

In this sample, this clonotype turned up a few times. V usage is TRBV20-1 and J usage is TRBJ2-1, with a tentative D call TRBD2 (5 bases). The CDR3 totals 16 residues. Trimming shortened V by 2 bases and J by 9 bases, and 23 bases separated the two germline ends. The germline V gene encodes CDR1 DFQATT and CDR2 SNEGSKA (reference sequence). CDR3 bases: TGCAGTGCTAGACCCACCGAGTGGAGCGGAAGCGGTGAGCAGTTCTTC. Amino acids: CSARPTEWSGSGEQFF.

V is TRBV7-3 and J is TRBJ2-1; D not certain. Germline V gene sequence: CDR1 SGHTA, CDR2 FQGTGA. V lost 2 bases and J lost 3, with 5 bases in between. The CDR3 has 13 amino acids. This CDR3 reads CASSLAYYNEQFF. The CDR3 DNA reads TGTGCCAGCAGCTTAGCCTACTACAATGAGCAGTTCTTC.

This clonotype was observed once. The chain couples TRBV6-5 to TRBJ1-1; D is undetermined. V lost 2 bases to trimming and J lost 6 bases, with 19 bases between them. The CDR3 is made up of 16 amino acids. CDR1 MNHEY and CDR2 SVGAGI come from the germline V gene. The CDR3 DNA reads as TGTGCCAGCAGTTACACCAAAGGAGGATATGGCGCTGAAGCTTTCTTT. It specifies CASSYTKGGYGAEAFF.

This chain connects TRBV20-1 to TRBJ2-5; possibly TRBD2 for D (6 bases). V lost 4 bases, J lost 5 bases, and 32 bases lay in between. CDR1 and CDR2 (germline): DFQATT, SNEGSKA (reference sequence). CDR3 length equals 19 residues. This CDR3 is CSATDPGTWGVEVGETQYF. The DNA of the CDR3 is TGCAGTGCTACCGATCCCGGGACTTGGGGAGTGGAGGTAGGGGAGACCCAGTACTTC.

The chain recombines TRBV10-3 with TRBJ2-5; D unclear. The V and J ends lost 3 bases and 7 bases respectively, with 9 bases between them. The CDR3 has 12 residues. The germline gives CDR1 ENHRY, CDR2 SYGVKD. CDR3 nucleotides: TGTGCCATCAGTGACCGTGTAGGGACCCAGTACTTC. It specifies CAISDRVGTQYF.

There are a few counts of this clonotype. This chain connects TRBV6-2 or TRBV6-3 to TRBJ2-7; D perhaps matches TRBD2 (6 bases). The CDR3 totals 16 residues. V was clipped by 3 bases and J by 3 bases, with 18 bases between them. Germline V gene lookup returns CDR1 MNHEY and CDR2 SVGEGT. Written as DNA, the CDR3 is TGTGCCAGCAGTTATCCCCGTTTTTCGGGGGTCTACGAGCAGTACTTC. This translates into CASSYPRFSGVYEQYF.

The rearrangement joins TRBV29-1 to TRBJ2-5; D might be TRBD2 (7 bases). The CDR3 length is 12 residues. Looked up from germline, CDR1 is SQVTM and CDR2 is ANQGSEA. The ends were cut back, 7 bases at V and 9 bases at J, with 18 bases in the middle. The CDR3 sequence is CSAVVLGGPQYF. CDR3 DNA sequence: TGCAGCGCCGTCGTCTTGGGGGGGCCCCAGTACTTC.

This chain uses TRBV20-1 with TRBJ2-3; 8 bases are a match to TRBD1. Germline loops: CDR1 DFQATT, CDR2 SNEGSKA (reference sequence). The CDR3 runs 13 residues. The J segment lost 8 bases and the V segment lost 6 bases, leaving 10 bases of the junction unmatched. The CDR3, as DNA: TGCAGTGCGCGAGGACAGGGTACGGGTACGCAGTATTTT. Protein sequence: CSARGQGTGTQYF.

The chain joins TRBV7-3 to TRBJ2-6; 7 bases are shared with TRBD1. Trimming removed 0 bases from V and 2 bases from J; junction bases left unmatched: 7. CDR3 length: 18 amino acids. Germline V gene lookup returns CDR1 SGHTA and CDR2 FQGTGA. The DNA for the CDR3 is TGTGCCAGCAGCTTAACCGGGACAGCCCGAGCTGGGGCCAACGTCCTGACTTTC. Translating gives CASSLTGTARAGANVLTF.

The V and J genes are TRBV7-2 and TRBJ2-5; D gene uncertain. There are 11 residues in the CDR3. Germline V gene sequence: CDR1 SGHTA, CDR2 FQGNSA. Between the trimmed V and J ends, which lost 1 base and 4 bases, there was a span of 1 base. The CDR3 region is CASSLVETQYF. The CDR3 bases are TGTGCCAGCAGCTTAGTAGAGACCCAGTACTTC.

This clonotype occurred a few times. This chain links TRBV5-1 with TRBJ2-1; TRBD2 is a possible D gene (5 bases). Germline CDR1 is SGHRS and CDR2 is YFSETQ. The CDR3 runs 13 residues. Trimming took 5 bases from V and 7 from J, leaving 13 bases between them. The CDR3 region is CASRSDPGNEQFF. CDR3 coding DNA: TGCGCCAGCAGATCTGATCCGGGGAATGAGCAGTTCTTC.

This clonotype has just a few counts. The chain employs TRBV6-5 and TRBJ2-5, with 11 positions matching TRBD1. Germline V gives CDR1 MNHEY, CDR2 SVGAGI. Germline trimming cut 4 bases from V and 7 bases from J; bases unmatched to any gene: 5. CDR3 length equals 14 residues. CDR3 residues: CASSSGQGAVTQYF. CDR3 in DNA: TGTGCCAGCAGTTCCGGACAGGGGGCCGTGACCCAGTACTTC.

The chain is built from TRBV5-4 and TRBJ1-1, with D uncertain. The V end was cut by 0 bases, the J end by 1 base, with 7 bases between. The CDR3 length is 14 residues. Germline CDR1 is SGHNT and CDR2 is YYREEE (reference sequence). The CDR3 sequence: CASSLAPANTEAFF. The CDR3 DNA reads as TGTGCCAGCAGCTTGGCGCCCGCGAACACTGAAGCTTTCTTT.

The chain employs TRBV5-1 and TRBJ1-1, with D possibly matching TRBD1 (5 bases). Germline V CDR1 and CDR2: SGHRS, YFSETQ. V gave up 0 bases and J gave up 6 bases, with 15 bases separating them. The CDR3 runs to 15 residues. The CDR3: CASSLDGRVGAEAFF. The CDR3 coding sequence is TGCGCCAGCAGCTTGGATGGCAGGGTTGGTGCTGAAGCTTTCTTT. The full variable domain, completed using reference TRBV5-1 and TRBJ1-1, is KAGVTQTPRYLIKTRGQQVTLSCSPISGHRSVSWYQQTPGQGLQFLFEYFSETQRNKGNFPGRFSGRQFSNSRSEMNVSTLELGDSALYLCASSLDGRVGAEAFFGQGTRLTVV.

This clonotype was seen more than once but under ten times. The genes are TRBV12-3 or TRBV12-4 and TRBJ2-7, with TRBD1 matching 7 bases. CDR3 length: 12 residues. Trimming at V came to 6 bases and at J to 6 bases, leaving 5 bases not matched to a gene. In nucleotides, the CDR3 is TGTGCCAGCAGCTCAAACAGGGGCGAGCAGTACGTC. Its protein product is CASSSNRGEQYV.

This chain connects TRBV29-1 to TRBJ2-3; TRBD2 might be the D (6 bases). Germline values: CDR1 SQVTM, CDR2 ANQGSEA. The V end lost 8 bases, the J end lost 1 base, and 13 bases lay between the germline ends. The CDR3 consists of 13 residues. CDR3 protein: CSLLASGTDTQYF. CDR3 DNA sequence: TGCAGCCTTTTGGCTAGCGGCACAGATACGCAGTATTTT.

The sample holds one count of this clonotype. The chain joins TRBV9 to TRBJ2-3, with D maybe TRBD1 (6 bases). This CDR3 spans 16 amino acids. In germline, CDR1 is SGDLS, CDR2 YYNGEE. V lost 0 bases, J lost 3 bases, and 14 bases lay in between. CDR3 sequence: CASSVVMGAATDTQYF. CDR3 DNA sequence: TGTGCCAGCAGCGTAGTGATGGGGGCTGCGACAGATACGCAGTATTTT.